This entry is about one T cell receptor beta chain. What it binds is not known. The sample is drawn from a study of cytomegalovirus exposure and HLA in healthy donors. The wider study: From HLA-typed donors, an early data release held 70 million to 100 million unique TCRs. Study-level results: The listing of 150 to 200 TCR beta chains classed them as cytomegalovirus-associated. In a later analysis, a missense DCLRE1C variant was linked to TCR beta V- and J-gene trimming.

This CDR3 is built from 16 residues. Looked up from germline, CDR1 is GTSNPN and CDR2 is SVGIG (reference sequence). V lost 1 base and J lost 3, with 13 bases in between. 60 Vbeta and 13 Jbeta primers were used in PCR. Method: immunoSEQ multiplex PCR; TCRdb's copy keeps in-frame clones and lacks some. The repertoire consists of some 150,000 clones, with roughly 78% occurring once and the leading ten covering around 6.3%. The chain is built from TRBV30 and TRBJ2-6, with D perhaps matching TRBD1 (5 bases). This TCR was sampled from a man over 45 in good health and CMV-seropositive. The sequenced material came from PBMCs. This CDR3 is CAWSEGLPYGANVLTF. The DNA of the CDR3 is TGTGCCTGGAGTGAGGGGCTGCCTTATGGGGCCAACGTCCTGACTTTC. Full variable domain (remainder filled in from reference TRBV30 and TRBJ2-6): SQTIHQWPATLVQPVGSPLSLECTVEGTSNPNLYWYRQAAGRGLQLLFYSVGIGQISSEVPQNLSASRPQDRQFILSSKKLLLSDSGFYLCAWSEGLPYGANVLTFGAGSRLTVL.